These 22 T cell receptor beta chains came from one sample sequenced in a study of blood T cell repertoires in COVID-19. Measured with immunoSEQ multiplex PCR; TCRdb has only the in-frame clones, and not every one. The sample shows about 140,000 clones, about 90% of them seen only once. Sequencing used peripheral blood. Receptors were obtained from a man between 60 and 75 years old with active or convalescent COVID-19.

A few counts support this clone. The rearrangement uses TRBV9 and TRBJ1-1; D perhaps matches TRBD1 (5 bases). The V end was cut by 0 bases, the J end by 1 base, with 13 bases between. The germline gives CDR1 SGDLS, CDR2 YYNGEE. The length of the CDR3 is 16 residues. The CDR3 loop reads CASSVGGGAANTEAFF. CDR3 coding DNA: TGTGCCAGCAGCGTAGGGGGTGGGGCAGCGAACACTGAAGCTTTCTTT.

The chain employs TRBV21-1 and TRBJ2-2; no DNA check was done on the table's D call, TRBD2. TRBV21-1 is marked as a pseudogene. This CDR3 contains 18 residues. The CDR3 reads CASSKGGFKQGDTGELFF. The CDR3 DNA follows: TGTGCCAGCAGCAAGGGGGGGTTCAAACAGGGTGACACCGGGGAGCTGTTTTTT.

This chain links TRBV10-3 with TRBJ2-5, with 11 bases fitting TRBD2. There are 16 residues in the CDR3. Germline values: CDR1 ENHRY, CDR2 SYGVKD. The V segment lost 4 bases and the J segment 2 bases; nucleotides outside the gene matches: 6. For the CDR3, the DNA is TGTGCCATCAGTGCTCTAGCGGGAGGACAACAAGAGACCCAGTACTTC. Protein: CAISALAGGQQETQYF.

The chain carries TRBV3-1 (or the pseudogene TRBV3-2) and TRBJ2-2; TRBD2 aligns across 7 bases. Trimming removed 1 base from V and 6 bases from J; junction bases left unmatched: 2. The CDR3 runs 14 residues. CDR1 and CDR2 (germline): LGHDT, YNNKEL (reference sequence). The CDR3 DNA sequence: TGTGCCAGCAGCCAAGTGCGGGGGTCCGGGGAGCTGTTTTTT. It specifies CASSQVRGSGELFF.

The CDR3 spells CASSQGLDYEQYF. The DNA for the CDR3 is TGTGCCAGCAGCCAGGGACTAGACTACGAGCAGTACTTC. The chain is built from TRBV4-2 and TRBJ2-7; 8 bases are shared with TRBD2. Trimming cost V 3 bases and J 3 bases; bases outside gene matches: 1. This CDR3 contains 13 residues. CDR1 and CDR2 from the germline V gene are LGHNA and YNFKEQ.

The chain recombines TRBV5-1 with TRBJ2-5; D remains unclear. This CDR3 has 14 amino acids. The germline V gene has CDR1 SGHRS and CDR2 YFSETQ. The V gene lost 0 bases and the J gene lost 5 bases, with 11 bases spanning the gap. The CDR3 region has the DNA TGCGCCAGCAGCTTGGGGCGACTTGGGGAGACCCAGTACTTC. Protein: CASSLGRLGETQYF.

This chain uses TRBV27 with TRBJ2-7, with D maybe TRBD1 (5 bases). V was shortened by 3 bases and J by 0 bases, with 9 bases between the two germline ends. Per the germline V gene, CDR1 is MNHEY and CDR2 is SMNVEV (reference sequence). The CDR3 is made up of 14 amino acids. The CDR3 DNA reads TGTGCCAGCAGTTTCAGGGAAGGCTCCTACGAGCAGTACTTC. Its translation is CASSFREGSYEQYF.

The V gene is TRBV18, the J gene TRBJ1-1, with D perhaps TRBD1 (6 bases). Germline V gene sequence: CDR1 KGHSH, CDR2 LQKENI. The CDR3 contains 19 residues. V lost 3 bases, J lost 1 base, and 24 bases lay in between. CDR3 in DNA: TGTGCCAGCTCACCCTTGATAGCCGGGACACAGAAGCCGAACACTGAAGCTTTCTTT. It codes for CASSPLIAGTQKPNTEAFF.

This sequence joins TRBV24-1 and TRBJ2-3; maybe TRBD2 (6 bases). Germline values: CDR1 KGHDR, CDR2 SFDVKD. The CDR3 covers 15 residues. Trimming removed 5 bases at V and 0 bases at J, with 11 bases between. The CDR3 reads CATSGSGTSTDTQYF. Written as DNA, the CDR3 is TGTGCCACCAGTGGTTCGGGGACTAGCACAGATACGCAGTATTTT.

This clone has only one observation. The genes are TRBV5-1 and TRBJ1-6; D ambiguous. Per germline, CDR1 SGHRS and CDR2 YFSETQ. Trimming cost V 5 bases and J 7 bases, with 19 bases left between them. The CDR3 runs to 16 residues. The CDR3 DNA sequence: TGCGCCAGCAGGTGGGCTCCCACCGAACGAAATTCACCCCTCCACTTT. This codes for CASRWAPTERNSPLHF.

V is TRBV6-5 and J is TRBJ1-2, with D possibly matching TRBD1 (5 bases). The CDR3 is 12 residues long. V shed 6 bases and J shed 2 bases, with 7 bases lying between them. Germline-derived CDR1 and CDR2 are MNHEY and SVGAGI. The CDR3 bases are TGTGCCAGCAGCTCAGGGAACTATGGCTACACCTTC. This codes for CASSSGNYGYTF.

This chain uses TRBV18 with TRBJ2-5; D is perhaps TRBD1 (6 bases). The V gene lost 3 bases and the J gene lost 5 bases, with 16 bases spanning the gap. This CDR3 has 15 residues. Germline lookup yields CDR1 KGHSH and CDR2 LQKENI. The CDR3 loop is CASSPRHRVGETQYF. Written as DNA, the CDR3 is TGTGCCAGCTCACCGCGACACAGGGTAGGGGAGACCCAGTACTTC. Full variable domain (rest looked up from reference TRBV18 and TRBJ2-5): NAGVMQNPRHLVRRRGQEARLRCSPMKGHSHVYWYRQLPEEGLKFMVYLQKENIIDESGMPKERFSAEFPKEGPSILRIQQVVRGDSAAYFCASSPRHRVGETQYFGPGTRLLVL.

The V call is TRBV18, the J call TRBJ2-1; D might be TRBD1 (6 bases). This CDR3 has 14 residues. The V end lost 6 bases, the J end lost 6 bases, and 15 bases lay between the germline ends. Germline CDR1 KGHSH, CDR2 LQKENI. This CDR3 is CASSPLRGGNEQFF. In nucleotides, the CDR3 is TGTGCCAGCTCTCCCTTGAGAGGGGGCAATGAGCAGTTCTTC.

The chain is built from TRBV19 and TRBJ1-1; TRBD1 is a possible D gene (5 bases). Germline values: CDR1 LNHDA, CDR2 SQIVND (reference sequence). Trimming took off 2 bases at V and 9 bases at J, with 10 bases between the two ends. There are 12 residues in the CDR3. CDR3 amino acids: CASSILMGQAFF. The CDR3 DNA is TGTGCCAGTAGTATACTTATGGGGCAAGCTTTCTTT.

J is TRBJ1-4 and V is TRBV28; the D is unclear. The germline CDR1 and CDR2 sequences are MDHEN and SYDVKM. The CDR3 contains 15 residues. Trimming left V 2 bases short and J 8 bases short, with 15 bases between. The CDR3 DNA sequence: TGTGCCAGCAGTTTACTAGCGGGTTCCGGAGAAAAACTGTTTTTT. This codes for CASSLLAGSGEKLFF.

This chain joins TRBV20-1 and TRBJ1-2; D is uncertain. CDR1 is DFQATT, CDR2 SNEGSKA, per germline (reference sequence). V lost 5 bases and J 2 bases, leaving 6 bases between the germline ends. The CDR3 has 11 amino acids. The CDR3 is CSAAQNYGYTF. CDR3 coding DNA: TGCAGTGCTGCTCAGAACTATGGCTACACCTTC.

This sequence joins TRBV19 and TRBJ2-7, with TRBD1 matching 9 bases. CDR1 and CDR2 (germline): LNHDA, SQIVND (reference sequence). The CDR3 covers 14 residues. J lost 3 bases, V lost 6 bases, and 6 bases had no gene match. CDR3 region: CASRAPGQGYEQYF. CDR3 nucleotides: TGTGCCAGTAGGGCACCGGGACAGGGCTACGAGCAGTACTTC.

The J gene is TRBJ1-3, the V gene TRBV7-2; D is unresolved. CDR1 and CDR2 (germline): SGHTA, FQGNSA. Between the trimmed V and J ends, which lost 1 base and 7 bases, there was a span of 5 bases. The CDR3 is 12 amino acids. DNA for the CDR3: TGTGCCAGCAGCTTAGGCGCTAACACCATATATTTT. It yields the protein CASSLGANTIYF.

The chain has TRBV7-3 and TRBJ1-1; TRBD1 aligns across 10 bases. The V gene's germline CDR1 is SGHTA and CDR2 FQGTGA. The V gene end was trimmed by 6 bases and the J gene end by 4 bases; junction bases not matched to a gene: 5. CDR3 length equals 14 residues. Written as DNA, the CDR3 is TGTGCCAGCAGAACCGGGACAGGGGCCACTGAAGCTTTCTTT. Residues: CASRTGTGATEAFF.

The chain uses TRBV15 and TRBJ2-1, with TRBD2 as a possible D gene (5 bases). Trimming took 6 bases from V and 7 from J, leaving 13 bases between them. The CDR3 runs to 13 residues. Germline CDR1 LNHNV, CDR2 YYDKDF (reference sequence). The CDR3 DNA is TGTGCCACCAGGAGGGCCTCCACAAATGAGCAGTTCTTC. Its translation is CATRRASTNEQFF.

The chain has TRBV29-1 and TRBJ2-2; no clear D gene. The V gene lost 1 base and the J gene lost 7 bases, with 10 bases spanning the gap. Germline CDR1 is SQVTM and CDR2 is ANQGSEA. The CDR3 loop spans 13 amino acids. DNA of the CDR3: TGCAGCGTTGAAGCTGACCGAGGCGGGGAGCTGTTTTTT. This codes for CSVEADRGGELFF.

The chain uses TRBV14 and TRBJ2-3; D gene unclear. Trimming removed 2 bases at V and 7 bases at J, with 19 bases between. The CDR3 loop spans 16 amino acids. Germline-derived CDR1 and CDR2 are SGHDN and FVKESK. This CDR3 is CASSQKITPRVHTQYF. In nucleotides, the CDR3 is TGTGCCAGCAGCCAAAAGATTACGCCACGGGTCCATACGCAGTATTTT.